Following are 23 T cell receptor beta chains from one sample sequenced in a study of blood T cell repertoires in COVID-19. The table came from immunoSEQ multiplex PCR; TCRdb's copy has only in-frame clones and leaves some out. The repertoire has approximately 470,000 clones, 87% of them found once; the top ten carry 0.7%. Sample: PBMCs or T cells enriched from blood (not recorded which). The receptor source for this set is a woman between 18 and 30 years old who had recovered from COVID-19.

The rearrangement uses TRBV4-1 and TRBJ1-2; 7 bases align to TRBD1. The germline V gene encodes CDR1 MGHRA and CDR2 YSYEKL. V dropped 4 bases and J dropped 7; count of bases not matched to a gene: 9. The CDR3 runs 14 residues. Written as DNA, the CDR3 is TGCGCCAGCAGCCTCCCTATGACAGGGATTGGCTACACCTTC. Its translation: CASSLPMTGIGYTF.

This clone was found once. The CDR3 DNA reads as TGTGCCAGCAGGGGTCCGACAGGGGACACTGAAGCTTTCTTT. It codes for CASRGPTGDTEAFF. V gene TRBV9 combines with J gene TRBJ1-1; 8 nucleotides line up with TRBD1. Germline values: CDR1 SGDLS, CDR2 YYNGEE. CDR3 length: 14 amino acids. The V and J ends lost 5 bases and 3 bases, in that order; junction bases with no gene match: 6.

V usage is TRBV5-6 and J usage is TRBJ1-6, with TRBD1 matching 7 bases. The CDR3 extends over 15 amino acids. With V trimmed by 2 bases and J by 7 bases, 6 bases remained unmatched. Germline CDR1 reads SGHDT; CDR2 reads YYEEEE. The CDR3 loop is CASSLGQALNSPLHF. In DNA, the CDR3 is TGTGCCAGCAGCTTAGGACAGGCTTTGAATTCACCCCTCCACTTT.

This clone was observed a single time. The CDR3 here is CASSLERGSEDTQYF. The CDR3 coding sequence is TGCGCCAGCAGCTTAGAGCGGGGGAGTGAAGATACGCAGTATTTT. The gene calls are TRBV5-1 and TRBJ2-3; 8 bases are shared with TRBD2. The V gene end was trimmed by 2 bases and the J gene end by 5 bases; junction bases not matched to a gene: 7. The CDR3 is 15 amino acids. CDR1 is SGHRS, CDR2 YFSETQ, per germline.

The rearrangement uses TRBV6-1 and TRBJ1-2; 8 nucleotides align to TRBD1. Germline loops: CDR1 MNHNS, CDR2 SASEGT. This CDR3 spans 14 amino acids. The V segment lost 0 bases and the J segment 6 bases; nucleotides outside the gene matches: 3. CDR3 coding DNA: TGTGCCAGCAGTGAAGCCCAGGGGGCTGATGGCTACACCTTC. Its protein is CASSEAQGADGYTF.

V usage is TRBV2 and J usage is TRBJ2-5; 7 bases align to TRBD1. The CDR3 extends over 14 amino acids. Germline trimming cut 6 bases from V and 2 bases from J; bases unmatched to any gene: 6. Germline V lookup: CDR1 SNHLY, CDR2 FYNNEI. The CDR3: CASSAGQVQETQYF. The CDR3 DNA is TGTGCCAGCAGCGCCGGACAGGTTCAAGAGACCCAGTACTTC.

CDR3 DNA: TGCGCCAGCAGCTCTACACTCAGCGGGTATGGGGAGACCCAGTACTTC. Its protein is CASSSTLSGYGETQYF. The gene calls are TRBV5-1 and TRBJ2-5; tentative D call: TRBD2 (6 bases). The CDR3 runs 16 residues. Germline V lookup: CDR1 SGHRS, CDR2 YFSETQ. The germline V and J ends were trimmed by 3 bases and 5 bases, with 20 bases remaining between them.

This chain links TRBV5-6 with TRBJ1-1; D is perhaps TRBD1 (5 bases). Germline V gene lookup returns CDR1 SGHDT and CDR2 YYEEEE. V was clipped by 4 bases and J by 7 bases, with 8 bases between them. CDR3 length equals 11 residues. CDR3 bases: TGTGCCAGCAGCCGGACAAATGAAGCTTTCTTT. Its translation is CASSRTNEAFF.

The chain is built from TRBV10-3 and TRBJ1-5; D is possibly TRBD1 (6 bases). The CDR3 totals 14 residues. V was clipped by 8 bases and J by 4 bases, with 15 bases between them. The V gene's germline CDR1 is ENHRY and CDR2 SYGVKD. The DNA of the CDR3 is TGTGCCATCGGGCAGGGGTCTTCAAATCAGCCCCAGCATTTT. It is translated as CAIGQGSSNQPQHF.

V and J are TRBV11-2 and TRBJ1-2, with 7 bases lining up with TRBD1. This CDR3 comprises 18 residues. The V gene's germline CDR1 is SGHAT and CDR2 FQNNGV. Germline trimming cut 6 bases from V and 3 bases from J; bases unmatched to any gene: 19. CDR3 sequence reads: CASRTLRTGVREDYGYTF. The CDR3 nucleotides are TGTGCCAGCAGGACGCTGAGGACAGGCGTCCGAGAGGACTATGGCTACACCTTC. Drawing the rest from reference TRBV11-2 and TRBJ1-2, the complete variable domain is EAGVAQSPRYKIIEKRQSVAFWCNPISGHATLYWYQQILGQGPKLLIQFQNNGVVDDSQLPKDRFSAERLKGVDSTLKIQPAKLEDSAVYLCASRTLRTGVREDYGYTFGSGTRLTVV.

DNA of the CDR3: TGTGCCAGCAGTGGGGTATTTAGGACAGGGGGCGCGAGCGGCAATCAGCCCCAGCATTTT. Translating it yields CASSGVFRTGGASGNQPQHF. The chain uses TRBV6-1 and TRBJ1-5, with 11 positions matching TRBD1. The CDR3 has 20 residues. Germline V gene sequence: CDR1 MNHNS, CDR2 SASEGT. With V trimmed by 4 bases and J by 2 bases, 16 bases remained unmatched.

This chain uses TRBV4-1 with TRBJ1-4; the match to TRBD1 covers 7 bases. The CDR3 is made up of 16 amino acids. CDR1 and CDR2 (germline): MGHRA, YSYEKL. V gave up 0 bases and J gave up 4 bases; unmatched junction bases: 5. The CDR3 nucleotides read TGCGCCAGCAGCCAAGATAGGGACAGTGGTAATGAAAAACTGTTTTTT. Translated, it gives CASSQDRDSGNEKLFF.

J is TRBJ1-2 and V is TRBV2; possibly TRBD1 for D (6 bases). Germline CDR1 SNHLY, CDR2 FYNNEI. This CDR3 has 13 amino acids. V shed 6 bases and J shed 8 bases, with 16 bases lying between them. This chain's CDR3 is CASRPTGRGGYTF. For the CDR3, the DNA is TGTGCCAGCAGACCTACAGGGAGGGGAGGCTACACCTTC.

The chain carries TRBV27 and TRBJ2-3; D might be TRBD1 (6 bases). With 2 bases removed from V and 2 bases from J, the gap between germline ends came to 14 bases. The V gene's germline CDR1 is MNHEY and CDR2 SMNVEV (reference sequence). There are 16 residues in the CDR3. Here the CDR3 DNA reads TGTGCCAGCAGTTTAGGGTGGGGGCCCGACACAGATACGCAGTATTTT. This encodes CASSLGWGPDTDTQYF.

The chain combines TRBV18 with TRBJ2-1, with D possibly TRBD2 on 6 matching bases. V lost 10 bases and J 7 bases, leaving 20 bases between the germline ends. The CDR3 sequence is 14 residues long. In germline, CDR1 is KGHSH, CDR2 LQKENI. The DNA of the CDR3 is TGTGCCACCTCCCCCCGAACACGGGAGAATGAGCAGTTCTTC. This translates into CATSPRTRENEQFF.

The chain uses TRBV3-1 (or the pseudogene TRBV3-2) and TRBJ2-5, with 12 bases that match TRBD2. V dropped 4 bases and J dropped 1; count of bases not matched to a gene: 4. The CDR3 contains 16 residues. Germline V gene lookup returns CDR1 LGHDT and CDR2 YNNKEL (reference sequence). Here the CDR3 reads CASSPVTSGGQETQYF. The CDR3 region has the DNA TGTGCCAGCAGCCCTGTGACTAGCGGGGGCCAAGAGACCCAGTACTTC.

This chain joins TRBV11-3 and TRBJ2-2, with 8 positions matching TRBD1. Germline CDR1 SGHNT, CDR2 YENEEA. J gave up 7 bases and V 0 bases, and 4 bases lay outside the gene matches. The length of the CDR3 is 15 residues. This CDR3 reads CASSLDQGANGELFF. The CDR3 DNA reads TGTGCCAGCAGCTTAGATCAGGGGGCAAACGGGGAGCTGTTTTTT.

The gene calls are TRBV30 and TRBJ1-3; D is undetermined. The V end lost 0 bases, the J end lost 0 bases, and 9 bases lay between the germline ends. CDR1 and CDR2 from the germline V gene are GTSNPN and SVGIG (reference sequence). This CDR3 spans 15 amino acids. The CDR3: CAWSVPNSSGNTIYF. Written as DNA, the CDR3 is TGTGCCTGGAGTGTACCGAATAGCTCTGGAAACACCATATATTTT.

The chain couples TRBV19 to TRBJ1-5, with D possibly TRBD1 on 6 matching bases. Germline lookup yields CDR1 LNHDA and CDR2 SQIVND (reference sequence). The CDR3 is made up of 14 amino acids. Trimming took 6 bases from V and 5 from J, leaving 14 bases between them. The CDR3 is CASSMGGAYQPQHF. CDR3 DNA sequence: TGTGCCAGTAGCATGGGGGGGGCCTATCAGCCCCAGCATTTT.

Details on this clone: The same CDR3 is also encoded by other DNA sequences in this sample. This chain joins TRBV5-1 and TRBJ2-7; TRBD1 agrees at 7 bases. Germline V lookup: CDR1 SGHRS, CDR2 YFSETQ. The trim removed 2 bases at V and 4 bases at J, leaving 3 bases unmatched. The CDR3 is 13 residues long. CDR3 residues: CASSLNRGYEQYF. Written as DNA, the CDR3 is TGCGCCAGCAGCTTAAACAGGGGATACGAGCAGTACTTC.

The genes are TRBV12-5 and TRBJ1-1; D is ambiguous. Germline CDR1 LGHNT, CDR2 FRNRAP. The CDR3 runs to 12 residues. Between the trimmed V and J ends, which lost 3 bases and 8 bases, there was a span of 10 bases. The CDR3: CASGFRYFEAFF. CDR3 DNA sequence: TGTGCTAGTGGTTTCCGGTACTTCGAAGCTTTCTTT.

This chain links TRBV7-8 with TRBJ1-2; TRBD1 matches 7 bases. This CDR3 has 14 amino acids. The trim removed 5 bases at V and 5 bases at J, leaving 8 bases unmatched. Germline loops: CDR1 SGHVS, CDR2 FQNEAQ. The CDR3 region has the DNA TGTGCCAGCAGCCTTGGGACAGCTGATTATGGCTACACCTTC. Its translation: CASSLGTADYGYTF. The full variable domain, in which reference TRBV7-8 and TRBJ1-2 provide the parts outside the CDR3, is GAGVSQSPRYKVAKRGQDVALRCDPISGHVSLFWYQQALGQGPEFLTYFQNEAQLDKSGLPSDRFFAERPEGSVSTLKIQRTQQEDSAVYLCASSLGTADYGYTFGSGTRLTVV.

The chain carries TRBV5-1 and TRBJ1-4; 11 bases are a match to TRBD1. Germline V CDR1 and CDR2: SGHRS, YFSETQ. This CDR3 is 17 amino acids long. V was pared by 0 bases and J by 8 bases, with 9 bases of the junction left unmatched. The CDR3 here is CASSLGLPGQGAEKLFF. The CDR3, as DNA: TGCGCCAGCAGCTTGGGCCTTCCCGGACAGGGGGCCGAAAAACTGTTTTTT.